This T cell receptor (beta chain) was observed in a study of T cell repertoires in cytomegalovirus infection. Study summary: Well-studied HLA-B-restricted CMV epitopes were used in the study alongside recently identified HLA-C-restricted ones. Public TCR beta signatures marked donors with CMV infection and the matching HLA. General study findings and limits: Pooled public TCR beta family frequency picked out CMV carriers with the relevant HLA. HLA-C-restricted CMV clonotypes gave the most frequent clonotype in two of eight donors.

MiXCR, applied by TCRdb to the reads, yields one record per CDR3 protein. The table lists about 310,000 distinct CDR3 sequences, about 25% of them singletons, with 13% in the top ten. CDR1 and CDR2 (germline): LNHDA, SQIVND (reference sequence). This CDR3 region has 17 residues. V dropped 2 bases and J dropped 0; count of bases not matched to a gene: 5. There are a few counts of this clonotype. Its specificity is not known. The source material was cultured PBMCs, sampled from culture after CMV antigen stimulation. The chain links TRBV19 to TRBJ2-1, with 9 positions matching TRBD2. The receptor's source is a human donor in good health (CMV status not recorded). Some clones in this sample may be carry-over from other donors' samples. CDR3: CASSIIAGEASYNEQFF. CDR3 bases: TGTGCCAGTAGTATAATAGCGGGAGAGGCCTCCTACAATGAGCAGTTCTTC.